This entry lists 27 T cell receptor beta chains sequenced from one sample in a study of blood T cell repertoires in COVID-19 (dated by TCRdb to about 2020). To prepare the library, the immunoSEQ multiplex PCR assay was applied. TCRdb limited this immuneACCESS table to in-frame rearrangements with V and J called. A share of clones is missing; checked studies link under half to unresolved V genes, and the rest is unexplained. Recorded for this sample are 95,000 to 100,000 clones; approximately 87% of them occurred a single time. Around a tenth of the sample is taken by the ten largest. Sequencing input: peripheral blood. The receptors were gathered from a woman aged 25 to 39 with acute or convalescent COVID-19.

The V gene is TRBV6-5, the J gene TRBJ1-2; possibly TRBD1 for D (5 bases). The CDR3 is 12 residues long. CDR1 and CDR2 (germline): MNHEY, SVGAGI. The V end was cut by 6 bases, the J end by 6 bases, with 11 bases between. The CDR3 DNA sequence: TGTGCCAGCAGAGACCCAGGGCATGGCTACACCTTC. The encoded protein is CASRDPGHGYTF.

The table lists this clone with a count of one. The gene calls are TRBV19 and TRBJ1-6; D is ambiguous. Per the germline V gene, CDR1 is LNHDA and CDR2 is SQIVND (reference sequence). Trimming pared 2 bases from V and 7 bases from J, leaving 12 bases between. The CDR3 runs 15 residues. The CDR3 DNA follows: TGTGCCAGTAGTATATGGGCAAAACGGAATTCACCCCTCCACTTT. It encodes CASSIWAKRNSPLHF. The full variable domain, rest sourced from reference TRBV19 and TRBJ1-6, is DGGITQSPKYLFRKEGQNVTLSCEQNLNHDAMYWYRQDPGQGLRLIYYSQIVNDFQKGDIAEGYSVSREKKESFPLTVTSAQKNPTAFYLCASSIWAKRNSPLHFGNGTRLTVT.

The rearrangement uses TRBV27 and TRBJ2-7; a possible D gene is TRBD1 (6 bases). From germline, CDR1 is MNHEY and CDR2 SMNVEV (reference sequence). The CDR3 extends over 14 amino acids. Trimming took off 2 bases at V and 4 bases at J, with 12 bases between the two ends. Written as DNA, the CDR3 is TGTGCCAGCAGTTTAAGGACAGAAAGTTACGAGCAGTACTTC. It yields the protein CASSLRTESYEQYF.

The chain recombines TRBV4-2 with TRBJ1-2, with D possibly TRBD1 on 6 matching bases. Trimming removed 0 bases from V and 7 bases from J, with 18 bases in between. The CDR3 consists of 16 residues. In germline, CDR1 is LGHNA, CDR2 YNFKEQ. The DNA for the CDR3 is TGTGCCAGCAGCCAAGATTTTTCTCAGGGAGGGGGTGGCTACACCTTC. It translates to CASSQDFSQGGGGYTF.

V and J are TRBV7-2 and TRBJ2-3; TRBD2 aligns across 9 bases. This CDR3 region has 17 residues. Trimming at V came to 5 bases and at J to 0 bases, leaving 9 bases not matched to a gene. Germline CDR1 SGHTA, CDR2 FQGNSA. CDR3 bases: TGTGCCAGCAGCCCCGGGAGCGGGGGGTACAGCACAGATACGCAGTATTTT. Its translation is CASSPGSGGYSTDTQYF.

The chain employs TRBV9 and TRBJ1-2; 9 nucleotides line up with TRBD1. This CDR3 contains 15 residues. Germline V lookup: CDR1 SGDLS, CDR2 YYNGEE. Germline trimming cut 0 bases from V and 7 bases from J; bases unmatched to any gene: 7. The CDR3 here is CASSVGSGDRVGYTF. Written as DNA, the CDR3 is TGTGCCAGCAGCGTAGGGTCCGGGGACAGGGTTGGCTACACCTTC.

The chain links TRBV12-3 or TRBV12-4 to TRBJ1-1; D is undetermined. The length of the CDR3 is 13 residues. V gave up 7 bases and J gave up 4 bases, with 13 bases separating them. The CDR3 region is CASTSDKRTEAFF. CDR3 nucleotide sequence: TGTGCCAGCACCTCTGACAAACGCACTGAAGCTTTCTTT.

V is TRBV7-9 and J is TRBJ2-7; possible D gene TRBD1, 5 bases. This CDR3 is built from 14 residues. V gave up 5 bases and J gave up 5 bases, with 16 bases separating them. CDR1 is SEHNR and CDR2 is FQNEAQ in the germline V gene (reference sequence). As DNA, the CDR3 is TGTGCCAGCAGCCAGGGTGCCCCAACAGACGAGCAGTACTTC. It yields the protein CASSQGAPTDEQYF.

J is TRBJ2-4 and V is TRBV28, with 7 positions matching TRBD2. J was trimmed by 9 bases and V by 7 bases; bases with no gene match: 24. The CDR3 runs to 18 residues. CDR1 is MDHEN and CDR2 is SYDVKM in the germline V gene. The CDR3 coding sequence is TGTGCCAGCACCACACCGGGGAGGCTAGCGGAACCAGGTAGCATTCAGTACTTC. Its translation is CASTTPGRLAEPGSIQYF.

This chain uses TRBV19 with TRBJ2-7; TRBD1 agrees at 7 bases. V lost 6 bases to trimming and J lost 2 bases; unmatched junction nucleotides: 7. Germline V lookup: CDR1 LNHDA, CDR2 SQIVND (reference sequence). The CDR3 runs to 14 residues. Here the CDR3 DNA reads TGTGCCAGTAGGGGGACAGACTTTACCTACGAGCAGTACTTC. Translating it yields CASRGTDFTYEQYF. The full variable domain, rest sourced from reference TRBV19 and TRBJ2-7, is DGGITQSPKYLFRKEGQNVTLSCEQNLNHDAMYWYRQDPGQGLRLIYYSQIVNDFQKGDIAEGYSVSREKKESFPLTVTSAQKNPTAFYLCASRGTDFTYEQYFGPGTRLTVT.

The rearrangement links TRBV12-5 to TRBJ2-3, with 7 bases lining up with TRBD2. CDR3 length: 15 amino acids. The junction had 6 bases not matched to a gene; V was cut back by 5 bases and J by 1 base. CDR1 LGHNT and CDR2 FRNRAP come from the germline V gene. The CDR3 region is CASGTRTRGTDTQYF. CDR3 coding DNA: TGTGCTAGTGGTACAAGGACTAGGGGCACAGATACGCAGTATTTT.

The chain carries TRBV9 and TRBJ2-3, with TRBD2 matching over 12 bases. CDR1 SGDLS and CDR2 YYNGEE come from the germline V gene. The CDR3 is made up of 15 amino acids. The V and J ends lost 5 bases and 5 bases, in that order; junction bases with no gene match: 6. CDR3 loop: CASRPTSGGEDTQYF. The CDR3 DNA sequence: TGTGCCAGCAGACCGACTAGCGGGGGAGAAGATACGCAGTATTTT.

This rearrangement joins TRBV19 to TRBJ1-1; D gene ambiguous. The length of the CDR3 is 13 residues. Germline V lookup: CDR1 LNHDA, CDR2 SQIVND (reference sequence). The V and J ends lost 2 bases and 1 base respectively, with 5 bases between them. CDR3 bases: TGTGCCAGTAGTATAACCGGGAACACTGAAGCTTTCTTT. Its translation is CASSITGNTEAFF.

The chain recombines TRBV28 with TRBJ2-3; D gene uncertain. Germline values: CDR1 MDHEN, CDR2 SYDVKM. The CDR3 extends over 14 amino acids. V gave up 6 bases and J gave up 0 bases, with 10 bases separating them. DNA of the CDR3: TGTGCCAGCAGCCTAAAGTTTAGCACAGATACGCAGTATTTT. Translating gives CASSLKFSTDTQYF. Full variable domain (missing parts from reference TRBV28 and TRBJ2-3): DVKVTQSSRYLVKRTGEKVFLECVQDMDHENMFWYRQDPGLGLRLIYFSYDVKMKEKGDIPEGYSVSREKKERFSLILESASTNQTSMYLCASSLKFSTDTQYFGPGTRLTVL.

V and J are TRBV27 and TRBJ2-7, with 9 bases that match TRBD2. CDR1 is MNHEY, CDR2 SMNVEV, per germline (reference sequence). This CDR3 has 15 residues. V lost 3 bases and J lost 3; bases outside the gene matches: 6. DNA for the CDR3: TGTGCCAGCAGTTTCGCTAGCGGGGTTGTCTACGAGCAGTACTTC. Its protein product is CASSFASGVVYEQYF.

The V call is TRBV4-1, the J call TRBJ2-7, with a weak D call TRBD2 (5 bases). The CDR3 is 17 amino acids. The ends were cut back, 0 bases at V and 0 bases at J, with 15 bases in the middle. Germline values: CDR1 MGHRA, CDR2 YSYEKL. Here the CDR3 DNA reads TGCGCCAGCAGCCAAGACGCCTGGGGAGCGAGCTCCTACGAGCAGTACTTC. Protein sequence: CASSQDAWGASSYEQYF.

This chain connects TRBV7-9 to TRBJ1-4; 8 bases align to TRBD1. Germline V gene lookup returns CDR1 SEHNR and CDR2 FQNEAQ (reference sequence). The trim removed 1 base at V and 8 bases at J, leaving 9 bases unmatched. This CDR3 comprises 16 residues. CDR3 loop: CASSLGRQGAQEKLFF. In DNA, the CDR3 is TGTGCCAGCAGCTTAGGTCGTCAGGGGGCCCAGGAAAAACTGTTTTTT. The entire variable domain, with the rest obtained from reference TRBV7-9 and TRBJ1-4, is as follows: DTGVSQNPRHKITKRGQNVTFRCDPISEHNRLYWYRQTLGQGPEFLTYFQNEAQLEKSRLLSDRFSAERPKGSFSTLEIQRTEQGDSAMYLCASSLGRQGAQEKLFFGSGTQLSVL.

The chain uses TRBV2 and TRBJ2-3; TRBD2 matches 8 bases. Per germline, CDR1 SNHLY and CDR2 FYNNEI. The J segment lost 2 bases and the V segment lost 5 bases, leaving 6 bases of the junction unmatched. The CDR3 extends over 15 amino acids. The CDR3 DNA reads TGTGCCAGCAGTAAAGGACTAGCCCTCACAGATACGCAGTATTTT. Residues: CASSKGLALTDTQYF.

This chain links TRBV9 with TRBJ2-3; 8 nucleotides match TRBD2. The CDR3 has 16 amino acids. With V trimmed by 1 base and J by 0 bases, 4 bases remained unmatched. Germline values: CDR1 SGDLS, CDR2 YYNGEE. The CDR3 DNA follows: TGTGCCAGCAGCGTACAAGCGGGGGCTAGCACAGATACGCAGTATTTT. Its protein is CASSVQAGASTDTQYF.

CDR3: CTSSPTSEPLAKNIQYF. The DNA for the CDR3 is TGCACCAGCAGCCCGACTAGCGAACCCCTTGCCAAAAACATTCAGTACTTC. This chain links TRBV1 with TRBJ2-4; the table gives TRBD2 as D, unverified against the DNA. TRBV1 is shown as a pseudogene. This CDR3 is 17 amino acids long.

The CDR3 nucleotides read TGCGCCAGCAAGGAGGAGTCGAACACTGAAGCTTTCTTT. This translates into CASKEESNTEAFF. This chain uses TRBV5-1 with TRBJ1-1; D not resolved. The CDR3 length is 13 residues. Looked up from germline, CDR1 is SGHRS and CDR2 is YFSETQ. The V gene lost 6 bases and the J gene lost 1 base, with 10 bases spanning the gap.

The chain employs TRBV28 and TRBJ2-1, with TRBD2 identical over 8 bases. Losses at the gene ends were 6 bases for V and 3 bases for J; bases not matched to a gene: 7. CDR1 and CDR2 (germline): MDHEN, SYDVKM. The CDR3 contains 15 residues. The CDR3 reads CASRLAGRGYNEQFF. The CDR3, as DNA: TGTGCCAGCAGATTAGCGGGGCGAGGCTACAATGAGCAGTTCTTC.

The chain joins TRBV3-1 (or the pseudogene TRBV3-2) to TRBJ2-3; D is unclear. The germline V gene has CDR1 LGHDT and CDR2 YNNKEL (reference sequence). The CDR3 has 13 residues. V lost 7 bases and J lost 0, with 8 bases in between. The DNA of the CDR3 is TGTGCCAGCAAAATAGCCAGCACAGATACGCAGTATTTT. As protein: CASKIASTDTQYF.

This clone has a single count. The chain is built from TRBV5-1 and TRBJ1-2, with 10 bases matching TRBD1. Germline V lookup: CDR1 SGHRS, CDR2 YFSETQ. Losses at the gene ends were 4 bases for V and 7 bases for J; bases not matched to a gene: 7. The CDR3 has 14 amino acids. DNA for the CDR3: TGCGCCAGCAGCGCCGGACAGGGGGAGGGTGGCTACACCTTC. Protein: CASSAGQGEGGYTF. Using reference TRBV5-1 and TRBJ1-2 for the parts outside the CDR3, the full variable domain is KAGVTQTPRYLIKTRGQQVTLSCSPISGHRSVSWYQQTPGQGLQFLFEYFSETQRNKGNFPGRFSGRQFSNSRSEMNVSTLELGDSALYLCASSAGQGEGGYTFGSGTRLTVV.

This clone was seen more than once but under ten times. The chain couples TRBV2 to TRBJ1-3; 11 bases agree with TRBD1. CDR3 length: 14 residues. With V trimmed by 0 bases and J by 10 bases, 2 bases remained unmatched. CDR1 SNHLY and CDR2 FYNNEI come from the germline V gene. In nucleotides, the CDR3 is TGTGCCAGCAGTGAAGCGGGGGACAGGGGGACCATATATTTT. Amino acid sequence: CASSEAGDRGTIYF.

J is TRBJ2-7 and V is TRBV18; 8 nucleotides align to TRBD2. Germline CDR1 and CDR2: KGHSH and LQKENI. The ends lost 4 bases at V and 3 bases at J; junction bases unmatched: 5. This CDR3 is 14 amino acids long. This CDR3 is CASSLGGANYEQYF. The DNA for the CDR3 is TGTGCCAGCTCACTCGGGGGGGCCAACTACGAGCAGTACTTC. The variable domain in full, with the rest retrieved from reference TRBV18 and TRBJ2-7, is NAGVMQNPRHLVRRRGQEARLRCSPMKGHSHVYWYRQLPEEGLKFMVYLQKENIIDESGMPKERFSAEFPKEGPSILRIQQVVRGDSAAYFCASSLGGANYEQYFGPGTRLTVT.

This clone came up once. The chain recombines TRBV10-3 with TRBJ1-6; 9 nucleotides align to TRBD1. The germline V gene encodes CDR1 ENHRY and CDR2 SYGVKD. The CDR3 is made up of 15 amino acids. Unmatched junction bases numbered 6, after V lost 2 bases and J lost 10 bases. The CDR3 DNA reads TGTGCCATCAGTGAGACCTCGGACAGGGGCTCACCCCTCCACTTT. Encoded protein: CAISETSDRGSPLHF.